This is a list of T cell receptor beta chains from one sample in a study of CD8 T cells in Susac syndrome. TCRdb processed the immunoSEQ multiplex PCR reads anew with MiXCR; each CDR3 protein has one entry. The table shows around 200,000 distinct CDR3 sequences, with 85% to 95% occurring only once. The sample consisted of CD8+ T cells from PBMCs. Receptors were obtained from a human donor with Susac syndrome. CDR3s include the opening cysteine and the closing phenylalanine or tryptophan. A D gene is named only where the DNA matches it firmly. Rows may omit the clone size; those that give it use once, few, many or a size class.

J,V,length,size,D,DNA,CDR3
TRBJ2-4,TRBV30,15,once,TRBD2,TGTGCCTGGAGCTTTCTAGCGGGGGGGGAAAACATTCAGTACTTC,CAWSFLAGGENIQYF
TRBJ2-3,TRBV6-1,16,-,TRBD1,TGTGCCAGCAGCCCAGCCACGGGACAGGGGGCAGATACGCAGTATTTT,CASSPATGQGADTQYF
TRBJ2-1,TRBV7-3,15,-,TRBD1,TGTGCCAGCAGCTTAAGACAGGGATTAAGCAATGAGCAGTTCTTC,CASSLRQGLSNEQFF
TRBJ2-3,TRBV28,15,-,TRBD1,TGTGCCAGCTCCTCCGGGACAGGGCGCACAGATACGCAGTATTTT,CASSSGTGRTDTQYF
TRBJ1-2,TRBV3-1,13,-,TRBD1,TGTGCCAGCAGCCTGACAGGGGGCAGTGGCTACACCTTC,CASSLTGGSGYTF
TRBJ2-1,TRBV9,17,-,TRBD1,TGTGCCAGCAGCGTAGGGGGGGCAGGGGGCAAGGGCAATGAGCAGTTCTTC,CASSVGGAGGKGNEQFF
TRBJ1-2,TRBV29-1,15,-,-,TGCAGCGTTTTGTTACACGTTTCGCCTAACTATGGCTACACCTTC,CSVLLHVSPNYGYTF
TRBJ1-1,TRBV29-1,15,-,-,TGCAGCGTTGCTACCTCCGGGCCTCGGGGCACTGAAGCTTTCTTT,CSVATSGPRGTEAFF
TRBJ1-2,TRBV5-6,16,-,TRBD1,TGTGCCAGCAGCCGGGGGACAGGGGGCGTCTTGGATGGCTACACCTTC,CASSRGTGGVLDGYTF
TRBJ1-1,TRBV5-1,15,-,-,TGCGCCAGCAGCTTAGGGGATCGGATGAACACTGAAGCTTTCTTT,CASSLGDRMNTEAFF
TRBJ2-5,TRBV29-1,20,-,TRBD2,TGCAGCGTTGAAGACGGGGGGAATAGACTAGCGGGAGCCCCCCAAGAGACCCAGTACTTC,CSVEDGGNRLAGAPQETQYF
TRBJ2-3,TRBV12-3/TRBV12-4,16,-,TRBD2,TGTGCCAGCACCCCTCTCGGGCGGGGGAGCACAGATACGCAGTATTTT,CASTPLGRGSTDTQYF
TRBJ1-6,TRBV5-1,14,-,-,TGCGCCAGCAGCCCGGCTGGGATTGCTTCACCCCTCCACTTT,CASSPAGIASPLHF
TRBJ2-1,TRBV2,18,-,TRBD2,TGTGCCAGCAGTGACCCCCTTTCGGCGGGAGGGCCCCTCAATGAGCAGTTCTTC,CASSDPLSAGGPLNEQFF
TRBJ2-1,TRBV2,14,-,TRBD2,TGTGCCAGTGGGGCCAAGACTAGCGAGAATGAGCAGTTCTTC,CASGAKTSENEQFF
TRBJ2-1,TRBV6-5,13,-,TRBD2,TGTGCCAGCAGAGGGGGACTAGCGGGGGAGCAGTTCTTC,CASRGGLAGEQFF
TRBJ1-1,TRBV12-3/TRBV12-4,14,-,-,TGTGCCAGCAGTTCTGGACAGTTGAACACTGAAGCTTTCTTT,CASSSGQLNTEAFF
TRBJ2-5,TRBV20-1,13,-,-,TGCAGTGCAATCCGGGACAACCAAGAGACCCAGTACTTC,CSAIRDNQETQYF
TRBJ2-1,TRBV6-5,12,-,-,TGTGCCAGCCTGAACAGAAACAATGAGCAGTTCTTC,CASLNRNNEQFF
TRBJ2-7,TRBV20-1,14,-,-,TGCAGTGCTAGAGATCCAAGGGGATCCTACGAGCAGTACTTC,CSARDPRGSYEQYF
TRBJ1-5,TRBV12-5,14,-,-,TGTGCTAGTGGTGCAAGCCATCCCGGGGAGCCAGCACATTTT,CASGASHPGEPAHF
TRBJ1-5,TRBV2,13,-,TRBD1,TGTGCCACAGGGACAGGGTTTAATCAGCCCCAGCATTTT,CATGTGFNQPQHF
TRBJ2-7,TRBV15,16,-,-,TGTGCCACCAGCGCCCCCGGGGTAACCATAACCTACGAGCAGTACTTC,CATSAPGVTITYEQYF
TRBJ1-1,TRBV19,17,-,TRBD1,TGTGCCAGTAACCCCGGGACAGATATCCTAACAAACACTGAAGCTTTCTTT,CASNPGTDILTNTEAFF
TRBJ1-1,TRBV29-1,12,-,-,TGCAGCGTATCGGGGGTTAGGACTGAAGCTTTCTTT,CSVSGVRTEAFF
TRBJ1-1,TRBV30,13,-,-,TGTGCCTGGAGTCGGGGGACGGGGACTGAAGCTTTCTTT,CAWSRGTGTEAFF
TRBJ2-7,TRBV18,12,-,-,TGTGCCAGCTCACCACCGGGCGGCGAGCAGTACTTC,CASSPPGGEQYF
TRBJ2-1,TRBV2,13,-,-,TGTGCCAGCACGGACCGATCGGGCAATGAGCAGTTCTTC,CASTDRSGNEQFF
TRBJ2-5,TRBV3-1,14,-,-,TGTGCCAGCAGCCTACTGCGAGAGAAAGAGACCCAGTACTTC,CASSLLREKETQYF
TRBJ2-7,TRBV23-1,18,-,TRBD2,TGCGCCAGCAGTCAATCGATTGGGACTAGCGGGGGGTCCTACGAGCAGTACTTC,CASSQSIGTSGGSYEQYF
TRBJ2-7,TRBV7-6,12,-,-,TGTGCCAGCAGCTTAGCGGTGGACGAGCAGTACTTC,CASSLAVDEQYF
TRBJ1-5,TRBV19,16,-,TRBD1,TGTGCCAGCACAATGGACAGGGAAGGAATCAATCAGCCCCAGCATTTT,CASTMDREGINQPQHF
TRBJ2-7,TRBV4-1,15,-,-,TGCGCCAGCAGCCAACCGGGACTTACAATCTACGAGCAGTACTTC,CASSQPGLTIYEQYF
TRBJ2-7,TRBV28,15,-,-,TGTGCCAGCAGTCTACACAGGGATTCGCTCTACGAGCAGTACTTC,CASSLHRDSLYEQYF
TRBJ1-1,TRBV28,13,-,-,TGTGCCAGCAGTCTATTGAGGGGGGTAGAAGCTTTCTTT,CASSLLRGVEAFF
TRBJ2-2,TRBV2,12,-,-,TGTGCCAGCAGTGAACTGGCCGGGGAGCTGTTTTTT,CASSELAGELFF
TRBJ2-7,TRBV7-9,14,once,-,TGTGCCAGCAGCGCCCGGACCGATCCCTACGAGCAGTACTTC,CASSARTDPYEQYF
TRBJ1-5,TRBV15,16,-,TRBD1,TGTGCCACGGAGACAGGGGCCGAAGGTAGCAATCAGCCCCAGCATTTT,CATETGAEGSNQPQHF
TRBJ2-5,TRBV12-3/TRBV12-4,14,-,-,TGTGCCAGCACCCCTCAGGGGGGAAAAGAGACCCAGTACTTC,CASTPQGGKETQYF
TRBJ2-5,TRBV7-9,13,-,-,TGTGCCAGCAGCTTAGGGGTCCCGGAGACCCAGTACTTC,CASSLGVPETQYF
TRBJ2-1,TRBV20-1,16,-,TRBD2,TGCAGTGCATTCCCTAGCGGGAGGGCCGTATACAATGAGCAGTTCTTC,CSAFPSGRAVYNEQFF
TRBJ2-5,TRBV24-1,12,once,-,TGTGCCACCAGGGGGCAGGAAGAGACCCAGTACTTC,CATRGQEETQYF